Listed here are 12 T cell receptor beta chains from one sample, sequenced in a study of blood T cell dynamics during melanoma immunotherapy. Libraries were prepared by immunoSEQ multiplex PCR; TCRdb keeps only in-frame clonotypes and omits some of them. The sample includes around 970 clones, about 90% of them seen just once. Time point noted: week 3, after first cycle of checkpoint inhibitor. The sequenced sample was effector memory CD8+ T cells from blood, obtained from a patient treated with checkpoint blockade. The source of these receptors is a human donor with melanoma.

This rearrangement joins TRBV6-1 to TRBJ2-3; 8 nucleotides match TRBD2. Losses at the gene ends were 2 bases for V and 1 base for J; bases not matched to a gene: 5. Germline V gene sequence: CDR1 MNHNS, CDR2 SASEGT. The CDR3 runs to 16 residues. CDR3 region: CASSETSGGGTDTQYF. CDR3 DNA: TGTGCCAGCAGTGAAACTAGCGGAGGGGGCACAGATACGCAGTATTTT.

The rearrangement uses TRBV11-2 and TRBJ2-3; the D gene is possibly TRBD1 (5 bases). Germline V gene sequence: CDR1 SGHAT, CDR2 FQNNGV. Trimming shortened V by 1 base and J by 4 bases, and 12 bases separated the two germline ends. CDR3 length equals 15 residues. The chain's CDR3 is CASSLAGNNADTQYF. The CDR3 nucleotides read TGTGCCAGCAGCTTAGCAGGGAATAACGCAGATACGCAGTATTTT.

V gene TRBV7-9 combines with J gene TRBJ2-3; D gene unclear. Germline CDR1 SEHNR, CDR2 FQNEAQ (reference sequence). CDR3 length: 15 residues. V lost 0 bases, J lost 2 bases, and 9 bases lay in between. CDR3 coding DNA: TGTGCCAGCAGCTTAGCTGGCCAGATCACAGATACGCAGTATTTT. This sequence encodes CASSLAGQITDTQYF.

The genes are TRBV4-2 and TRBJ1-4; D is unclear. CDR3 length: 16 residues. V lost 0 bases and J lost 2, with 10 bases in between. The germline V gene encodes CDR1 LGHNA and CDR2 YNFKEQ. The CDR3: CASSQESFSTNEKLFF. The CDR3, as DNA: TGTGCCAGCAGCCAAGAAAGTTTCAGCACTAATGAAAAACTGTTTTTT.

The table lists this clone with a few counts. The chain has TRBV28 and TRBJ1-5; D remains unclear. CDR1 is MDHEN, CDR2 SYDVKM, per germline. The CDR3 has 11 amino acids. V lost 6 bases and J lost 3, with 3 bases in between. The CDR3 nucleotides are TGTGCCAGCAGCGACAATCAGCCCCAGCATTTT. It translates to CASSDNQPQHF.

The rearrangement joins TRBV14 to TRBJ2-5; D may be TRBD1 or TRBD2 (5 bases each). The CDR3 spans 15 residues. The V gene's germline CDR1 is SGHDN and CDR2 FVKESK. Trimming pared 0 bases from V and 5 bases from J, leaving 13 bases between. CDR3 residues: CASSQDSVWGETQYF. The CDR3 region has the DNA TGTGCCAGCAGCCAAGATTCAGTCTGGGGGGAGACCCAGTACTTC. Full variable domain (outside the CDR3, taken from reference TRBV14 and TRBJ2-5): EAGVTQFPSHSVIEKGQTVTLRCDPISGHDNLYWYRRVMGKEIKFLLHFVKESKQDESGMPNNRFLAERTGGTYSTLKVQPAELEDSGVYFCASSQDSVWGETQYFGPGTRLLVL.

The V gene is TRBV11-1, the J gene TRBJ2-1; D is perhaps TRBD2 (5 bases). Trimming removed 0 bases at V and 4 bases at J, with 7 bases between. CDR1 is SGHAT, CDR2 FQDESV, per germline (reference sequence). The CDR3 covers 14 residues. The CDR3 DNA sequence: TGTGCCAGCAGCTTAGCGGGAGTGTACAATGAGCAGTTCTTC. It yields the protein CASSLAGVYNEQFF.

The chain employs TRBV9 and TRBJ2-3; TRBD2 aligns across 8 bases. Germline V gives CDR1 SGDLS, CDR2 YYNGEE. The CDR3 spans 11 residues. The trim removed 4 bases at V and 10 bases at J, leaving 2 bases unmatched. The CDR3 spells CASSPGGSQYF. CDR3 nucleotides: TGTGCCAGCAGCCCGGGGGGGTCGCAGTATTTT.

DNA of the CDR3: TGTGCCAGCAGCTTACCTTCGCTAGCTTTTTCCCACGAGCAGTACTTC. It encodes CASSLPSLAFSHEQYF. The chain employs TRBV7-9 and TRBJ2-7, with a tentative D call TRBD2 (5 bases). CDR3 length equals 16 residues. V was pared by 2 bases and J by 5 bases, with 19 bases between. In germline, CDR1 is SEHNR, CDR2 FQNEAQ (reference sequence).

This chain links TRBV28 with TRBJ1-1, with 7 bases matching TRBD1. Losses at the gene ends were 5 bases for V and 6 bases for J; bases not matched to a gene: 6. The CDR3 runs to 13 residues. Per germline, CDR1 MDHEN and CDR2 SYDVKM. DNA of the CDR3: TGTGCCAGCAGTAACACAGGGGAGGCTGAAGCTTTCTTT. This codes for CASSNTGEAEAFF.

The chain carries TRBV5-1 and TRBJ2-6, with D uncertain. Trimming took off 0 bases at V and 4 bases at J, with 14 bases between the two ends. CDR3 length: 17 residues. Germline CDR1 and CDR2: SGHRS and YFSETQ. DNA for the CDR3: TGCGCCAGCAGCTTGGCCGACGCTTCTCTGGGGGCCAACGTCCTGACTTTC. Translating it yields CASSLADASLGANVLTF.

The CDR3 DNA reads as TGTGCCAGCAGTTTATCGTCCGGTAGCTACCTAATTGGGAATGAGCAGTTCTTC. This encodes CASSLSSGSYLIGNEQFF. The V gene is TRBV27, the J gene TRBJ2-1; D is uncertain. V was clipped by 0 bases and J by 7 bases, with 22 bases between them. Germline CDR1 MNHEY, CDR2 SMNVEV (reference sequence). CDR3 length: 18 residues.